The rows below give T cell receptor beta chains drawn from one sample of a study of beta chain features in type 1 diabetes. Assay used: immunoSEQ multiplex PCR; TCRdb lists only in-frame clones, some missing. There are about 140,000 clones in the sample; about a tenth occur only once, and less than 0.85% lies in the top ten. The sequenced sample consisted of central memory CD4+ T cells from blood. These TCRs come from a woman between 40 and 55 years old in good health. The conserved cysteine and the conserved F or W are not part of the CDR3 here. Fields, in order: clone size, J gene, V gene, CDR3 protein. Rows may omit the clone size; those that give it use once, few, many or a size class.

clone_size: few
j_call: TRBJ1-5
v_call: TRBV2
cdr3_aa: ASSKQNQPQH

clone_size: few
j_call: TRBJ1-1
v_call: TRBV14
cdr3_aa: ASSQAAGGTEAF

clone_size: few
j_call: TRBJ1-2
v_call: TRBV9
cdr3_aa: ASSVVDQGIHGYT

clone_size: .
j_call: TRBJ2-1
v_call: TRBV5-1
cdr3_aa: ASSLGAGGPSEQF

clone_size: few
j_call: TRBJ2-2
v_call: TRBV4-3
cdr3_aa: ASSQVRGSNTGELF

clone_size: few
j_call: TRBJ1-2
v_call: TRBV5-1
cdr3_aa: ASSLVTGGDYGYT

clone_size: few
j_call: TRBJ2-7
v_call: TRBV7-2
cdr3_aa: ASSSFYEQY

clone_size: .
j_call: TRBJ2-7
v_call: TRBV4-3
cdr3_aa: ASSQIAGDSYEQY

clone_size: .
j_call: TRBJ2-4
v_call: TRBV6-4
cdr3_aa: AISEPNRGSDIQY

clone_size: many
j_call: TRBJ1-1
v_call: TRBV29-1
cdr3_aa: RAGGRTTEAF

clone_size: few
j_call: TRBJ2-7
v_call: TRBV5-1
cdr3_aa: ASSFGPSSYEQY

clone_size: .
j_call: TRBJ1-2
v_call: TRBV27
cdr3_aa: ATSARGPDYGYT

clone_size: .
j_call: TRBJ2-1
v_call: TRBV5-1
cdr3_aa: ASSLAARGNNEQF

clone_size: .
j_call: TRBJ2-7
v_call: TRBV5-1
cdr3_aa: ASSPGLRTEQY

clone_size: few
j_call: TRBJ1-6
v_call: TRBV19
cdr3_aa: ASTTGAPGSPLH

clone_size: .
j_call: TRBJ2-3
v_call: TRBV7-2
cdr3_aa: ASSLASGGASGTQY

clone_size: .
j_call: TRBJ2-7
v_call: TRBV7-2
cdr3_aa: ASSLTSGGSYEQY

clone_size: .
j_call: TRBJ1-2
v_call: TRBV2
cdr3_aa: ASSEEVGYGCT

clone_size: few
j_call: TRBJ2-7
v_call: TRBV6-5
cdr3_aa: ASSYSAGGGYEQY

clone_size: .
j_call: TRBJ2-1
v_call: TRBV2
cdr3_aa: ASKFDHLRYNEQF

clone_size: once
j_call: TRBJ1-6
v_call: TRBV6-5
cdr3_aa: ASSFQGANSPLH

clone_size: .
j_call: TRBJ2-1
v_call: TRBV18
cdr3_aa: ASSRARSYNEQF

clone_size: few
j_call: TRBJ2-6
v_call: TRBV2
cdr3_aa: ASRGTGGSGANVLT

clone_size: few
j_call: TRBJ1-5
v_call: TRBV2
cdr3_aa: ASSVRTGGGQPQH

clone_size: .
j_call: TRBJ2-5
v_call: TRBV5-1
cdr3_aa: ASSSGLAQETQY

clone_size: few
j_call: TRBJ1-3
v_call: TRBV21-1
cdr3_aa: ASSKETENSGNTIY

clone_size: .
j_call: TRBJ1-1
v_call: TRBV19
cdr3_aa: ASSVMRNTEAF

clone_size: many
j_call: TRBJ2-7
v_call: TRBV6-5
cdr3_aa: ASRRGGEQY

clone_size: few
j_call: TRBJ2-7
v_call: TRBV28
cdr3_aa: ASRPGQSYEQY

clone_size: few
j_call: TRBJ1-6
v_call: TRBV7-2
cdr3_aa: ASSLVPAGNGNSPLH

clone_size: .
j_call: TRBJ1-6
v_call: TRBV7-8
cdr3_aa: ASSVAGTVNSPLH

clone_size: .
j_call: TRBJ2-7
v_call: TRBV18
cdr3_aa: ASSPPGPDSAAYEQY

clone_size: .
j_call: TRBJ1-1
v_call: TRBV27
cdr3_aa: ASSLRPGAYTEAF

clone_size: few
j_call: TRBJ2-2
v_call: TRBV28
cdr3_aa: ASTLAGTSENTGELF

clone_size: few
j_call: TRBJ1-4
v_call: TRBV5-1
cdr3_aa: ASRESGERSEKLF

clone_size: .
j_call: TRBJ1-2
v_call: TRBV19
cdr3_aa: ASSIGQEGGYT

clone_size: .
j_call: TRBJ1-2
v_call: TRBV2
cdr3_aa: ASRTGTINYGYT

clone_size: many
j_call: TRBJ1-1
v_call: TRBV7-2
cdr3_aa: ASSFIGADTEAF

clone_size: .
j_call: TRBJ1-5
v_call: TRBV19
cdr3_aa: ASSKREQGSNQPQH

clone_size: few
j_call: TRBJ2-6
v_call: TRBV13
cdr3_aa: ASSLIHRRTGSLPGANVLT

clone_size: .
j_call: TRBJ2-3
v_call: TRBV29-1
cdr3_aa: STSGGTDTQY

clone_size: many
j_call: TRBJ1-1
v_call: TRBV7-9
cdr3_aa: ASSLGTGRHTEAF

clone_size: .
j_call: TRBJ2-3
v_call: TRBV29-1
cdr3_aa: SVRGGASTDTQY

clone_size: .
j_call: TRBJ1-1
v_call: TRBV11-2
cdr3_aa: ASSLDLPYRGF

clone_size: .
j_call: TRBJ1-5
v_call: TRBV6-1
cdr3_aa: ASSVRLDQPQH

clone_size: few
j_call: TRBJ1-1
v_call: TRBV29-1
cdr3_aa: SVRGQPNTEAF

clone_size: few
j_call: TRBJ2-3
v_call: TRBV7-2
cdr3_aa: ASSPGTDTQY

clone_size: .
j_call: TRBJ2-5
v_call: TRBV18
cdr3_aa: ASSPFVQAGQETQY

clone_size: few
j_call: TRBJ1-4
v_call: TRBV11-2
cdr3_aa: ASSLTRDRWTATNEKLF

clone_size: few
j_call: TRBJ2-1
v_call: TRBV27
cdr3_aa: ASLQHGGPNEQF

clone_size: few
j_call: TRBJ1-2
v_call: TRBV7-9
cdr3_aa: ASSGAGQGYGYT

clone_size: .
j_call: TRBJ2-5
v_call: TRBV18
cdr3_aa: ASSPPSRGTRTQY

clone_size: .
j_call: TRBJ2-3
v_call: TRBV10-3
cdr3_aa: ASSEARYGGTQY